This is a list of T cell receptor beta chains from one sample in a study of shared clonotypes between healthy human individuals. The table came from immunoSEQ multiplex PCR; TCRdb's copy has only in-frame clones and leaves some out. The repertoire has 1,400,000 or so clones, around 98.5% of them found once; the top ten carry under 0.45%. The sequencing sample was made of naive CD4+ T cells sorted from blood. The receptors were gathered from a man between 25 and 39 years old in good health. Both conserved end residues are part of each CDR3. The order of the fields is clone size, D gene, V gene, J gene, CDR3 DNA, CDR3 protein. A D gene is named only where the DNA matches it firmly. Where a row states a size, it is once, few, many or the class of an expanded clone; other rows omit it.

-	-	TRBV19	TRBJ1-5	TGTGCCAGCACCATTCAACTCGGGCAGCCCCAGCATTTT	CASTIQLGQPQHF
once	-	TRBV6-5	TRBJ2-7	TGTGCCAGCACTTCACCATCTAGGTACGAGCAGTACTTC	CASTSPSRYEQYF
-	-	TRBV19	TRBJ2-5	TGTGCCAGTAGTATGACGGGAGAGACCCAGTACTTC	CASSMTGETQYF
-	-	TRBV29-1	TRBJ1-1	TGCAGCGGGGTCGAAGGTGAAGCTTTCTTT	CSGVEGEAFF
-	-	TRBV30	TRBJ2-1	TGTGCCTGGAGTAGATCTTCTAATAATGAGCAGTTCTTC	CAWSRSSNNEQFF
-	-	TRBV13	TRBJ2-3	TGTGCCAGCAGCCTCCGGGTGGGAATGCGAGATACGCAGTATTTT	CASSLRVGMRDTQYF
-	-	TRBV14	TRBJ1-1	TGTGCCAGCAGCCTTTTTTGGAACACTGAAGCTTTCTTT	CASSLFWNTEAFF
-	-	TRBV28	TRBJ1-2	TGTGCCAGCCGAAGAGGCCATGTGGTCTATGGCTACACCTTC	CASRRGHVVYGYTF
-	-	TRBV10-3	TRBJ2-1	TGTGCCATCAGTAATCCGGGAAGAGGGGTATTGAATGAGCAGTTCTTC	CAISNPGRGVLNEQFF
-	-	TRBV29-1	TRBJ2-1	TGCAGCATCCGTGACTACAATGAGCAGTTCTTC	CSIRDYNEQFF
-	-	TRBV5-1	TRBJ2-7	TGCGCCAGCAGCCCGGCTCTGGGACTGCTCTACGAGCAGTACTTC	CASSPALGLLYEQYF
-	-	TRBV7-9	TRBJ2-2	TGTGCCAGCAGCTTATTTCTTACCACCGGGGAGCTGTTTTTT	CASSLFLTTGELFF
-	-	TRBV7-9	TRBJ2-1	TGTGCCAGCAGCCGAAAGGTCCGCTCCTACAATGAGCAGTTCTTC	CASSRKVRSYNEQFF
-	TRBD1	TRBV19	TRBJ2-5	TGTGCCAGTAAAGGAAGACCGGGACAGGGCACCGAGACCCAGTACTTC	CASKGRPGQGTETQYF
-	TRBD1	TRBV5-1	TRBJ1-1	TGCGCCAGCAGCTCCCGGGACAGGGAAATTGATGGAGCTTTCTTT	CASSSRDREIDGAFF
-	-	TRBV10-3	TRBJ2-2	TGTGCCATCAGTGAAATAGAGCTAGCGACCGGGGAGCTGTTTTTT	CAISEIELATGELFF
-	-	TRBV7-2	TRBJ2-3	TGTGCCAGCAGCTACTCACGGGGCAGCAGAACAGATACGCAGTATTTT	CASSYSRGSRTDTQYF
-	TRBD2	TRBV5-4	TRBJ2-7	TGTGCCAGCAGCTTGGGGGTAGCGGGACGCTACGAGCAGTACTTC	CASSLGVAGRYEQYF
-	-	TRBV9	TRBJ2-2	TGTGCCAGCAGCGTAGGGTTAGATCGGGACACCGGGGAGCTGTTTTTT	CASSVGLDRDTGELFF
-	-	TRBV5-6	TRBJ2-5	TGTGCCAGCAGCTTGTTGGGGCTTTCGGGAGAGACCCAGTACTTC	CASSLLGLSGETQYF
-	TRBD1	TRBV5-1	TRBJ2-2	TGCGCCAGCAGCTTGGCCGGGACAGAAACCGGGGAGCTGTTTTTT	CASSLAGTETGELFF
-	-	TRBV5-4	TRBJ2-3	TGTGCCAGCAGCTTGGGAGCATCCGGAGATACGCAGTATTTT	CASSLGASGDTQYF
-	-	TRBV19	TRBJ2-7	TGTGCCAGTAGCTCCGAACGATTTCTCGTCTACGAGCAGTACTTC	CASSSERFLVYEQYF
-	-	TRBV14	TRBJ2-3	TGTGCCAGCAGCCAAGACACAGATACGCAGTATTTT	CASSQDTDTQYF
-	TRBD1	TRBV11-3	TRBJ2-5	TGTGCCAGCAGCTTCGGGACAGGCCAAGAGACCCAGTACTTC	CASSFGTGQETQYF
-	TRBD1	TRBV7-6	TRBJ2-1	TGTGCCAGCAGCTTAGCGACCGCCGGGACAGGGATGGCCAATGAGCAGTTCTTC	CASSLATAGTGMANEQFF
-	-	TRBV18	TRBJ2-7	TGTGCCAGCTCACCACTAATTTGGGGGCGCCCCAACGAGCAGTACTTC	CASSPLIWGRPNEQYF
-	TRBD1	TRBV19	TRBJ2-1	TGTGCCAGTAGTCAGCCGGGACAGAGGTACAATGAGCAGTTCTTC	CASSQPGQRYNEQFF
once	-	TRBV2	TRBJ2-1	TGTGCCAGCAGCCTAAGCTCTGATGAGCAGTTCTTC	CASSLSSDEQFF
-	-	TRBV30	TRBJ2-7	TGTGCCTGGAGTAGGACAGCAGGCTACGAGCAGTACTTC	CAWSRTAGYEQYF
-	-	TRBV10-3	TRBJ2-3	TGTGCCATCACCCCAAGGGCAGGGAGCATCCTGGAGCAGTATTTT	CAITPRAGSILEQYF
-	TRBD1	TRBV29-1	TRBJ2-4	TGCAGCGTTTCCACAGGGGGCCTTCAGTACTTC	CSVSTGGLQYF
-	-	TRBV27	TRBJ2-2	TGTGCCAGCAGCGTTACGAACACCGGGGAGCTGTTTTTT	CASSVTNTGELFF
-	TRBD2	TRBV28	TRBJ2-7	TGTGCCAGCAGTTTAGGTAGTAGCGGGAGGGCCGGTTACGAGCAGTACTTC	CASSLGSSGRAGYEQYF
-	-	TRBV14	TRBJ2-5	TGTGCCAGCAGCCAAAGGCGCCGGTTAGAGACCCAGTACTTC	CASSQRRRLETQYF
-	-	TRBV18	TRBJ2-1	TGTGCCAGCTCACCCTCGGAGGGAGGATATAATGAGCAGTTCTTC	CASSPSEGGYNEQFF
-	-	TRBV7-2	TRBJ1-1	TGTGCCAGCAGCTTAGTTGGCAGGCCGAACACTGAAGCTTTCTTT	CASSLVGRPNTEAFF
-	-	TRBV19	TRBJ1-1	TGTGCCAGTACAAACCAGGGCTTGATGAACACTGAAGCTTTCTTT	CASTNQGLMNTEAFF
-	-	TRBV18	TRBJ1-5	TGTGCCAGCTCTCGGGGGGATCAGCCCCAGCATTTT	CASSRGDQPQHF
-	TRBD1	TRBV2	TRBJ2-5	TGTGCCGTCCGGGACAGGGAAGGCGAGACCCAGTACTTC	CAVRDREGETQYF
-	-	TRBV6-5	TRBJ1-1	TGTGCCAGCAGTTACAACTACGGACCGGACAGTGAAGCTTTCTTT	CASSYNYGPDSEAFF
-	-	TRBV5-1	TRBJ2-6	TGCGCCAGCAGCGTCCGGGCCAACTCTGGGGCCAACGTCCTGACTTTC	CASSVRANSGANVLTF
-	TRBD2	TRBV4-1	TRBJ2-3	TGCGCCAGCAGCCCCCGTCCGGGACTAGGGCCAGATACGCAGTATTTT	CASSPRPGLGPDTQYF
-	-	TRBV18	TRBJ2-7	TGTGCCAGCTCACCGAGCCCCGGACAGAGTGGTAGCTTC	CASSPSPGQSGSF
-	-	TRBV5-4	TRBJ2-7	TGTGCCAGCAGCTTGGCCCTACAGGGATCCTACGAGCAGTACTTC	CASSLALQGSYEQYF
-	TRBD2	TRBV2	TRBJ2-5	TGTGCCAGCAGTGACCGACTAGCGGGAGGGCCGTTAGGAGAGACCCAGTACTTC	CASSDRLAGGPLGETQYF
-	TRBD2	TRBV6-5	TRBJ2-7	TGTGCCAGCAGTTCACCTAGCGGAGATTCCTACGAGCAGTACTTC	CASSSPSGDSYEQYF
-	TRBD2	TRBV27	TRBJ2-7	TGTGCCAGCAGTTTACATACCGGCGGGGGGAGCGAGCAGTACTTC	CASSLHTGGGSEQYF